What follows is one TCR beta chain and its context. With V trimmed by 5 bases and J by 0 bases, 4 bases remained unmatched. The germline gives CDR1 SGHTA, CDR2 FQGTGA. This CDR3 spans 17 amino acids. The data belong to a study of control samples from healthy donors and cancer patients. Data came from immunoSEQ multiplex PCR; TCRdb stores just in-frame clones and leaves some out. The profile shows 120,000 or so clones, 85% to 95% of them singletons. Sequences were obtained from blood. The sequence came from a man younger than 35 in good health. V usage is TRBV7-3 and J usage is TRBJ2-3; 14 nucleotides align to TRBD2. The CDR3 region is CASSPRTSGGSTDTQYF. CDR3 nucleotides: TGTGCCAGCAGCCCCAGGACTAGCGGGGGGAGCACAGATACGCAGTATTTT.